Below are 21 T cell receptor beta chains sequenced from a single sample in a study of blood T cell repertoires in COVID-19. TCRdb's table, derived via immunoSEQ multiplex PCR, lists solely in-frame clones and lacks some. The sample consists of around 120,000 clones, roughly 70% of them appearing once. The sequencing input was peripheral blood. These receptors came from a human donor with acute or convalescent COVID-19. The donor label of this sample is uncertain.

This rearrangement joins TRBV19 to TRBJ2-5; D might be TRBD1 (6 bases). This CDR3 contains 12 residues. Between the trimmed V and J ends, which lost 5 bases and 7 bases, there was a span of 11 bases. Germline CDR1 LNHDA, CDR2 SQIVND (reference sequence). As DNA, the CDR3 is TGTGCCAGTAGTTCCCAACAGGGGACCCAGTACTTC. This gives the protein CASSSQQGTQYF.

The gene calls are TRBV5-1 and TRBJ1-3; possible D gene TRBD1, 5 bases. Deletions cut 4 bases from V and 0 bases from J, with 11 bases between. The CDR3 runs to 15 residues. Germline V gene data show CDR1 as SGHRS and CDR2 as YFSETQ. In DNA, the CDR3 is TGCGCCAGCAGCACTACAGGAAGCTCTGGAAACACCATATATTTT. This codes for CASSTTGSSGNTIYF. The entire variable domain, with the rest obtained from reference TRBV5-1 and TRBJ1-3, is as follows: KAGVTQTPRYLIKTRGQQVTLSCSPISGHRSVSWYQQTPGQGLQFLFEYFSETQRNKGNFPGRFSGRQFSNSRSEMNVSTLELGDSALYLCASSTTGSSGNTIYFGEGSWLTVV.

The table lists this clone with a count of one. In nucleotides, the CDR3 is TGTGCCAGCAGCTCTGGTGGCAGTACGAACACCGGGGAGCTGTTTTTT. It encodes CASSSGGSTNTGELFF. This chain joins TRBV13 and TRBJ2-2; D remains ambiguous. Trimming took 4 bases from V and 0 from J, leaving 12 bases between them. Germline V gene lookup returns CDR1 PRHDT and CDR2 FYEKMQ (reference sequence). This CDR3 region has 16 residues.

V and J are TRBV30 and TRBJ1-2, with no clear D. V lost 3 bases and J 2 bases, leaving 10 bases between the germline ends. The CDR3 has 13 amino acids. Germline CDR1 GTSNPN, CDR2 SVGIG (reference sequence). CDR3 in amino acids: CAWSTTLNYGYTF. CDR3 DNA sequence: TGTGCCTGGAGCACGACTCTGAACTATGGCTACACCTTC.

This rearrangement joins TRBV3-1 (or the pseudogene TRBV3-2) to TRBJ2-1; D remains unclear. The V and J ends lost 4 bases and 0 bases respectively, with 10 bases between them. The CDR3 consists of 15 residues. Germline CDR1 LGHDT, CDR2 YNNKEL (reference sequence). CDR3 sequence: CASSLSPSSYNEQFF. The CDR3 nucleotides read TGTGCCAGCAGCCTCTCTCCCAGCTCCTACAATGAGCAGTTCTTC.

V is TRBV27 and J is TRBJ2-1, with D possibly matching TRBD2 (6 bases). The CDR3 is 15 amino acids. CDR1 MNHEY and CDR2 SMNVEV come from the germline V gene (reference sequence). The ends were cut back, 6 bases at V and 0 bases at J, with 12 bases in the middle. CDR3: CASRGGTYSYNEQFF. CDR3 nucleotides: TGTGCCAGCAGGGGAGGAACCTACTCCTACAATGAGCAGTTCTTC.

This chain uses TRBV6-6 with TRBJ1-6; TRBD1 might be the D (5 bases). V was shortened by 8 bases and J by 10 bases, with 18 bases between the two germline ends. This CDR3 is built from 14 residues. Germline V gives CDR1 MNHNY, CDR2 SVGAGI (reference sequence). CDR3 region: CASRRDRRSSPLHF. In DNA, the CDR3 is TGTGCCAGCCGGCGGGACCGGAGATCCTCACCCCTCCACTTT.

This chain uses TRBV10-3 with TRBJ1-1; 9 bases are a match to TRBD1. The CDR3 contains 14 residues. Trimming took 2 bases from V and 5 from J; bases not matched to a gene: 3. Germline CDR1 reads ENHRY; CDR2 reads SYGVKD. The CDR3 here is CAISETGGRTEAFF. The CDR3, as DNA: TGTGCCATCAGTGAGACAGGGGGCAGGACTGAAGCTTTCTTT.

J is TRBJ2-7 and V is TRBV24-1; D not resolved. The V end was cut by 5 bases, the J end by 1 base, with 5 bases between. CDR1 and CDR2 from the germline V gene are KGHDR and SFDVKD. The CDR3 consists of 12 residues. CDR3 nucleotide sequence: TGTGCCACCAGTGCAGGTTCCTACGAGCAGTACTTC. It specifies CATSAGSYEQYF.

The chain has TRBV11-2 and TRBJ2-3, with 9 bases lining up with TRBD2. This CDR3 contains 17 residues. With 1 base clipped from V and 14 bases from J, the junction kept 19 bases outside the gene matches. The germline CDR1 and CDR2 sequences are SGHAT and FQNNGV. CDR3 DNA: TGTGCCAGCAGCTTAGCAGTTCCCGGCGGGGGGGCCGGAAGTCTGTATTTT. As protein: CASSLAVPGGGAGSLYF.

This clone appeared a few times. The rearrangement links TRBV7-8 to TRBJ1-1; no definite D call. V lost 6 bases and J 1 base, leaving 9 bases between the germline ends. Looked up from germline, CDR1 is SGHVS and CDR2 is FQNEAQ. CDR3 length: 13 residues. The CDR3 spells CASRWRSNTEAFF. In nucleotides, the CDR3 is TGTGCCAGCAGATGGAGGTCGAACACTGAAGCTTTCTTT.

V is TRBV21-1 and J is TRBJ2-7; no check of the table's D call, TRBD1, against the DNA was made. TRBV21-1 counts as a pseudogene. The CDR3 runs 16 residues. In DNA form, the CDR3 reads TGTGCCAGCAGCAAAAGGTGGACAGTTTTACTATTCGAGCAGTACGTC. This gives the protein CASSKRWTVLLFEQYV.

This clone was found a few times. The J gene is TRBJ1-6, the V gene TRBV7-9; no reliable D call. The length of the CDR3 is 15 residues. Trimming cost V 0 bases and J 10 bases, with 13 bases left between them. The germline CDR1 and CDR2 sequences are SEHNR and FQNEAQ (reference sequence). DNA for the CDR3: TGTGCCAGCAGCTTAGCGGGCAGACAACGATCACCCCTCCACTTT. Translating it yields CASSLAGRQRSPLHF.

This chain joins TRBV21-1 and TRBJ1-3. TRBV21-1 is termed a pseudogene. CDR3 length: 15 residues. CDR3 coding DNA: TGTGCCAGCAGCAACGGTGCGGACTCTGGAAACACCATATATTTT. Its translation: CASSNGADSGNTIYF.

The genes are TRBV7-2 and TRBJ1-2; a possible D gene is TRBD1 (6 bases). The CDR3 sequence is 14 residues long. V was cut by 1 base and J by 4 bases, with 10 bases left in between. Germline CDR1 and CDR2: SGHTA and FQGNSA. In nucleotides, the CDR3 is TGTGCCAGCAGCTTAGAACAGGGCGTCTATGGCTACACCTTC. The encoded protein is CASSLEQGVYGYTF. Combining the CDR3 with reference TRBV7-2 and TRBJ1-2 gives the whole variable domain GAGVSQSPSNKVTEKGKDVELRCDPISGHTALYWYRQSLGQGLEFLIYFQGNSAPDKSGLPSDRFSAERTGGSVSTLTIQRTQQEDSAVYLCASSLEQGVYGYTFGSGTRLTVV.

The V call is TRBV28, the J call TRBJ1-1; maybe TRBD1 (6 bases). Trimming pared 2 bases from V and 5 bases from J, leaving 6 bases between. The CDR3 has 12 amino acids. Germline V gene sequence: CDR1 MDHEN, CDR2 SYDVKM. The CDR3 is CASSLGTTEAFF. CDR3 sequence (DNA): TGTGCCAGCAGTTTAGGGACAACTGAAGCTTTCTTT.

This clone has a count of ten or more. The rearrangement links TRBV5-5 to TRBJ1-5; the D gene is possibly TRBD1 (6 bases). The germline V and J ends were trimmed by 2 bases and 9 bases, with 21 bases remaining between them. The germline gives CDR1 SGHKS, CDR2 YYEKEE (reference sequence). The CDR3 covers 16 residues. The CDR3 nucleotides read TGTGCCAGCAGCTTTACGCCAGGGGCCGGGGTAATGCCCCAGCATTTT. This codes for CASSFTPGAGVMPQHF.

The chain joins TRBV11-2 to TRBJ2-7; weak D call: TRBD1 (5 bases). Per germline, CDR1 SGHAT and CDR2 FQNNGV. Trimming stripped 5 bases from V and 3 bases from J, with 17 bases between. The CDR3 has 15 amino acids. The CDR3 loop is CASSRAQVSVYEQYV. The CDR3 coding sequence is TGTGCCAGCAGCCGAGCACAGGTCTCCGTCTACGAGCAGTACGTC.

The rearrangement joins TRBV19 to TRBJ1-1; TRBD1 aligns across 9 bases. The ends lost 4 bases at V and 4 bases at J; junction bases unmatched: 7. The CDR3 covers 15 residues. The germline gives CDR1 LNHDA, CDR2 SQIVND (reference sequence). The CDR3 spells CASSNRQGVVTEAFF. The CDR3 coding sequence is TGTGCCAGTAGTAACCGACAGGGGGTGGTCACTGAAGCTTTCTTT.

The chain has TRBV12-3 or TRBV12-4 and TRBJ1-4; perhaps TRBD1 as D (5 bases). The CDR3 extends over 12 amino acids. V dropped 8 bases and J dropped 8 bases, with 12 bases sitting between them. CDR3 loop: CASLSGGEKLFF. The CDR3 bases are TGTGCCAGCCTATCGGGGGGGGAAAAACTGTTTTTT.

The chain is built from TRBV12-3 or TRBV12-4 and TRBJ2-4; D might be TRBD2 (6 bases). This CDR3 contains 12 residues. Trimming stripped 3 bases from V and 7 bases from J, with 7 bases between. In DNA form, the CDR3 reads TGTGCCAGCAGTTTGGAGGGTAACATTCAGTACTTC. This sequence encodes CASSLEGNIQYF.